This TCR beta chain was sequenced in a study of blood T cell repertoires in COVID-19. The CDR3 loop spans 13 amino acids. Deletions cut 3 bases from V and 2 bases from J, with 6 bases between. Sequenced by immunoSEQ multiplex PCR; TCRdb stores in-frame clones only, minus some. The data show over 150,000 clones, 70% to 85% seen once. V gene TRBV12-3 or TRBV12-4 combines with J gene TRBJ2-3; D remains unclear. The TCR originated in a woman aged 45 to 65 with acute or convalescent COVID-19. Sequencing was done on a sample of peripheral blood. In DNA form, the CDR3 reads TGTGCCAGCAGTTTTTCCCACACAGATACGCAGTATTTT. Amino acid sequence: CASSFSHTDTQYF.